The 8 T cell receptor beta chains in this list originate from one sample, sequenced in a study of CXCR3-negative and CXCR3-positive naive CD8 T cells. Findings of the study overall: Naive cells that were CXCR3-positive had more hydrophobic TRB CDR3s (compared with CXCR3-negative naive cells).

The authors prepared UMI-labeled TRB cDNA libraries by 5' RACE. TCRdb re-called the 5' RACE reads and shows each CDR3 protein once, DNA omitted. The clone table shows around 140,000 distinct CDR3 sequences, with the ten largest holding 0.41%. Their target antigens are unknown. Sequences were obtained from naive CXCR3+ CD8+ T cells from blood. The subset here: CD45RO-CCR7+CD27+CD95- naive CD8+ T cells expressing CXCR3 (TNR3+). Every receptor here comes from a human donor in good health. Some clones in this sample may be carry-over from other donors' samples.

The V gene is TRBV20-1, the J gene TRBJ2-7; checking the TCRdb D call of TRBD2 is not possible without DNA. The CDR3 loop spans 16 amino acids. Germline loops: CDR1 DFQATT, CDR2 SNEGSKA (reference sequence). CDR3 region: CSARDLEREVSYEQYF.

V gene TRBV7-8 combines with J gene TRBJ2-3; with no DNA, the TCRdb D assignment of TRBD2 cannot be verified. CDR1 is SGHVS, CDR2 FQNEAQ, per germline. The CDR3 runs 15 residues. Here the CDR3 reads CASSLTSGGTDTQYF.

The V gene is TRBV12-3 or TRBV12-4, the J gene TRBJ2-1; there is no DNA to check the TCRdb D call of TRBD2. The CDR3 spans 19 residues. Here the CDR3 reads CASSNSPGASGQAYNEQFF.

The V gene is TRBV19, the J gene TRBJ2-3; as DNA is missing, the TRBD2 call by TCRdb cannot be tested. From germline, CDR1 is LNHDA and CDR2 SQIVND (reference sequence). The CDR3 length is 17 residues. The CDR3 sequence is CASSTRHGPARADTQYF.

The V call is TRBV10-3, the J call TRBJ2-3; absent DNA, TCRdb's TRBD2 call cannot be checked. There are 15 residues in the CDR3. Germline CDR1 and CDR2: ENHRY and SYGVKD. The CDR3 spells CAIKPASVSTDTQYF.

The V gene is TRBV27, the J gene TRBJ2-7; the TCRdb call, TRBD1, lacks DNA for checking. CDR3 length: 13 residues. Germline CDR1 and CDR2: MNHEY and SMNVEV (reference sequence). The CDR3 loop is CASSYGGDYEQYF.

This chain connects TRBV20-1 to TRBJ2-7; TCRdb's D call of TRBD2 is untestable without DNA. CDR1 and CDR2 from the germline V gene are DFQATT and SNEGSKA (reference sequence). The CDR3 length is 14 residues. CDR3 sequence reads: CSARVAGESYEQYF.

This sequence joins TRBV28 and TRBJ1-2; TCRdb returns TRBD1, unconfirmable since there is no DNA. CDR3 length: 14 amino acids. Germline CDR1 is MDHEN and CDR2 is SYDVKM. The CDR3 loop is CASSTTGLGYGYTF.